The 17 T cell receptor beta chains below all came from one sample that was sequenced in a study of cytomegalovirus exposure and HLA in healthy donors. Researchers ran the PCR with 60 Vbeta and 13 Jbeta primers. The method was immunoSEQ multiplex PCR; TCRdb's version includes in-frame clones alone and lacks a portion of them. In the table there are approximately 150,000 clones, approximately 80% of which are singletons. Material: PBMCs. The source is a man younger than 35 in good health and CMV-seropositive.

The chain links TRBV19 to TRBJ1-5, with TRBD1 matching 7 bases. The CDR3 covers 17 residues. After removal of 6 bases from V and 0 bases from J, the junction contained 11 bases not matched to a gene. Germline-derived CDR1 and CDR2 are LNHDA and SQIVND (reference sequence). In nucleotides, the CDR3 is TGTGCCAGTAGCCTCCCCGACAGGGCTTTTAGCAATCAGCCCCAGCATTTT. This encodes CASSLPDRAFSNQPQHF.

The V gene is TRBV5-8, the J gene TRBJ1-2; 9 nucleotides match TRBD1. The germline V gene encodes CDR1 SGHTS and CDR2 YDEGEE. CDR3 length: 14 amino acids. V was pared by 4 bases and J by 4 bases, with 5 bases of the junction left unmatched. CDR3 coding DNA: TGTGCCAGCAGCAAAGGGGACAGGGCCTATGGCTACACCTTC. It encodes CASSKGDRAYGYTF. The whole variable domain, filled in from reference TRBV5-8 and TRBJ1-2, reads EAGVTQSPTHLIKTRGQQATLRCSPISGHTSVYWYQQALGLGLQFLLWYDEGEERNRGNFPPRFSGRQFPNYSSELNVNALELEDSALYLCASSKGDRAYGYTFGSGTRLTVV.

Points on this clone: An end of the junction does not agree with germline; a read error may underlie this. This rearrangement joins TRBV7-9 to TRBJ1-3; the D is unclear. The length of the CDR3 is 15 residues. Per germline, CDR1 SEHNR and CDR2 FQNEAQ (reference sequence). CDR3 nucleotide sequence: TGTTCCAGCAGCTTACCCCAAAGAGTTGGAAACACCATATATTTT. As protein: CSSSLPQRVGNTIYF.

This CDR3 reads CASLSLQGAGNTEAFF. The CDR3 coding sequence is TGTGCCAGTTTAAGTTTGCAGGGGGCGGGGAACACTGAAGCTTTCTTT. The chain has TRBV19 and TRBJ1-1; TRBD1 matches at 8 bases. In germline, CDR1 is LNHDA, CDR2 SQIVND (reference sequence). The V gene end was trimmed by 8 bases and the J gene end by 1 base; junction bases not matched to a gene: 12. This CDR3 contains 16 residues.

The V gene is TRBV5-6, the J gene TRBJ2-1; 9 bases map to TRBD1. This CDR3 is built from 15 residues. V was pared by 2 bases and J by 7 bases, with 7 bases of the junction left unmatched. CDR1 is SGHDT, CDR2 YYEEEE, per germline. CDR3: CASSFFGTGFNEQFF. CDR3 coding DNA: TGTGCCAGCAGCTTTTTTGGGACAGGGTTTAATGAGCAGTTCTTC.

In nucleotides, the CDR3 is TGTGCCAGCAGCTTAGAGGGGGTGAACACTGAAGCTTTCTTT. It translates to CASSLEGVNTEAFF. The chain is built from TRBV13 and TRBJ1-1, with D tentatively TRBD1 (6 bases). Per the germline V gene, CDR1 is PRHDT and CDR2 is FYEKMQ (reference sequence). The V and J ends lost 1 base and 0 bases respectively, with 6 bases between them. CDR3 length: 14 amino acids. The full variable domain, completed using reference TRBV13 and TRBJ1-1, is AAGVIQSPRHLIKEKRETATLKCYPIPRHDTVYWYQQGPGQDPQFLISFYEKMQSDKGSIPDRFSAQQFSDYHSELNMSSLELGDSALYFCASSLEGVNTEAFFGQGTRLTVV.

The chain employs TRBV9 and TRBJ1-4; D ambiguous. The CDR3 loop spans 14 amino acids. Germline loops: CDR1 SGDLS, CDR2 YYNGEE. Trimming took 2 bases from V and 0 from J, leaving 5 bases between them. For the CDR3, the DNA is TGTGCCAGCAGCGTCGCAGCAACTAATGAAAAACTGTTTTTT. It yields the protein CASSVAATNEKLFF.

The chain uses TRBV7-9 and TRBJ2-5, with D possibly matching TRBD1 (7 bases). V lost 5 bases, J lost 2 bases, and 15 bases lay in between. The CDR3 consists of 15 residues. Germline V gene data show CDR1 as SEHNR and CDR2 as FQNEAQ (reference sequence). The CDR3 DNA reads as TGTGCCAGCAGCACCAGGACAGGACTACAAGAGACCCAGTACTTC. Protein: CASSTRTGLQETQYF.

The CDR3: CASSSFGGSNQPQHF. The CDR3 nucleotides are TGTGCCAGCTCATCTTTCGGGGGTAGCAATCAGCCCCAGCATTTT. V gene TRBV18 combines with J gene TRBJ1-5, with a possible D match to TRBD1 (5 bases). There are 15 residues in the CDR3. Germline V CDR1 and CDR2: KGHSH, LQKENI. V was pared by 5 bases and J by 0 bases, with 11 bases between.

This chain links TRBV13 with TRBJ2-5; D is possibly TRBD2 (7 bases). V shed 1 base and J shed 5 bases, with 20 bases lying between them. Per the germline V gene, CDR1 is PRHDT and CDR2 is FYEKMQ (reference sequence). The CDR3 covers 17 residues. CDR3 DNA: TGTGCCAGCAGCTTAGTTACCCAACAGGGAGGGCTGGAGACCCAGTACTTC. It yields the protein CASSLVTQQGGLETQYF. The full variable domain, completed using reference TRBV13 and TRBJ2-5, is AAGVIQSPRHLIKEKRETATLKCYPIPRHDTVYWYQQGPGQDPQFLISFYEKMQSDKGSIPDRFSAQQFSDYHSELNMSSLELGDSALYFCASSLVTQQGGLETQYFGPGTRLLVL.

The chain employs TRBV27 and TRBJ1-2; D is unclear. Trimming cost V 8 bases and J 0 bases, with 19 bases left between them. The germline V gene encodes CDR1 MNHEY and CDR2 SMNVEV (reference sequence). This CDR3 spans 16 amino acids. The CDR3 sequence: CASGIVRFKANYGYTF. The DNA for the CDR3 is TGTGCCAGCGGTATAGTCAGGTTTAAAGCTAACTATGGCTACACCTTC.

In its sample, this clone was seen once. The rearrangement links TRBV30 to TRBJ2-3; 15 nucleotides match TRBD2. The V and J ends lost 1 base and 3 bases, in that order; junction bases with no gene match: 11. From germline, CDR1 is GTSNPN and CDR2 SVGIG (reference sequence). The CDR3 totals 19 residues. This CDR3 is CAWSGEGLAGGVRTDTQYF. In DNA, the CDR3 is TGTGCCTGGAGTGGTGAAGGACTAGCGGGAGGGGTTCGTACAGATACGCAGTATTTT.

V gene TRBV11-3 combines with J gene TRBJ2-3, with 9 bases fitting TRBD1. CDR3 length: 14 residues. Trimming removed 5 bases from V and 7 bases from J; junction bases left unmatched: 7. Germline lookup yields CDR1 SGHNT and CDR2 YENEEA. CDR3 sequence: CASSRTDRGNTQYF. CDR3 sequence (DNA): TGTGCCAGCAGCCGTACGGACAGGGGCAATACGCAGTATTTT.

The CDR3 protein is CAISSGGRGDTQYF. The CDR3 region has the DNA TGTGCCATTTCAAGCGGGGGGCGGGGAGATACGCAGTATTTT. This rearrangement joins TRBV6-5 to TRBJ2-3; 9 nucleotides match TRBD2. The CDR3 is 14 residues long. V shed 10 bases, J shed 5 bases, and the junction held 10 bases outside the gene matches. Germline V gene sequence: CDR1 MNHEY, CDR2 SVGAGI.

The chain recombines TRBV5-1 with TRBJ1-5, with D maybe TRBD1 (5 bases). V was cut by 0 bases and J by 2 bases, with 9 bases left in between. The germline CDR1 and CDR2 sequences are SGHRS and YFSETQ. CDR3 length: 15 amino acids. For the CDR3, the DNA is TGCGCCAGCAGCTTGGCGGGGGATGGCAATCAGCCCCAGCATTTT. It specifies CASSLAGDGNQPQHF.

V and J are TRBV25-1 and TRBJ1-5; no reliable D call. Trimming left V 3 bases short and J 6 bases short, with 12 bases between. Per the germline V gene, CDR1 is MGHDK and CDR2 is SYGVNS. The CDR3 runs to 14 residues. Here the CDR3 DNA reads TGTGCCAGCAGTGAGGGCTGGGAGCTTCAGCCCCAGCATTTT. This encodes CASSEGWELQPQHF.

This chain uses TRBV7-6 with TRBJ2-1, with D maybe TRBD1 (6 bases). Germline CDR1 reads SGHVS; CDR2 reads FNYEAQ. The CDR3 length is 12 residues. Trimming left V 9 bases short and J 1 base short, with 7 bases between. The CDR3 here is CASTGSYNEQFF. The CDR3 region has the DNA TGTGCCAGTACAGGGTCCTACAATGAGCAGTTCTTC.